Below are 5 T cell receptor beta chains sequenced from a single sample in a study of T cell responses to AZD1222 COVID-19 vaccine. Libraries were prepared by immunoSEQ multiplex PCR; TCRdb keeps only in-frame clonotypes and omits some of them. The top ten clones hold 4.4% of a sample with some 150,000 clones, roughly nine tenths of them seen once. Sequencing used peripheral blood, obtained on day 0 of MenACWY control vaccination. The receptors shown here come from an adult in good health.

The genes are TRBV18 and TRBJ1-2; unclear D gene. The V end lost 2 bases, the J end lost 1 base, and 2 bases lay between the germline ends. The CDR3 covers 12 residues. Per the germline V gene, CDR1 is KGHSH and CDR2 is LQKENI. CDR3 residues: CASSPDNYGYTF. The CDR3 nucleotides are TGTGCCAGCTCACCAGATAACTATGGCTACACCTTC.

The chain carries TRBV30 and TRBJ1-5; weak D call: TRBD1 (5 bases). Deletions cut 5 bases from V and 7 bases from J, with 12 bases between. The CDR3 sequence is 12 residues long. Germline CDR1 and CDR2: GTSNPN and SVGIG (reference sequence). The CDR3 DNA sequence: TGTGCCTGGGGACACGGAGGGCAGCCCCAGCATTTT. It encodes CAWGHGGQPQHF.

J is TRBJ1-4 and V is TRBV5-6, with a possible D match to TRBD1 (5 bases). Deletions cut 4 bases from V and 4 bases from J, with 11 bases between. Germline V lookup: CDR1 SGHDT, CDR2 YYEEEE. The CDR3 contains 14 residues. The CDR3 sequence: CASSAGGVNEKLFF. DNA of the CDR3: TGTGCCAGCAGCGCCGGGGGGGTTAATGAAAAACTGTTTTTT.

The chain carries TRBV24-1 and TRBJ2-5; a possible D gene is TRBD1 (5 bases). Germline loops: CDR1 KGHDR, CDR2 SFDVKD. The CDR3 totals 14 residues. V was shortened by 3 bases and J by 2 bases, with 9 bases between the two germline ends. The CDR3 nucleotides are TGTGCCACCAGTGATCGGACATCTCAAGAGACCCAGTACTTC. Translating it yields CATSDRTSQETQYF.

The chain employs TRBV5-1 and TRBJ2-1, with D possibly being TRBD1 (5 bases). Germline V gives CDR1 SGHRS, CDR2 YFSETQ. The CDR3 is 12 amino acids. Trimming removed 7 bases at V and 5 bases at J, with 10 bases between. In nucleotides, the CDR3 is TGCGCCAGCGGGGCAGAGGACAATGAGCAGTTCTTC. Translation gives CASGAEDNEQFF.